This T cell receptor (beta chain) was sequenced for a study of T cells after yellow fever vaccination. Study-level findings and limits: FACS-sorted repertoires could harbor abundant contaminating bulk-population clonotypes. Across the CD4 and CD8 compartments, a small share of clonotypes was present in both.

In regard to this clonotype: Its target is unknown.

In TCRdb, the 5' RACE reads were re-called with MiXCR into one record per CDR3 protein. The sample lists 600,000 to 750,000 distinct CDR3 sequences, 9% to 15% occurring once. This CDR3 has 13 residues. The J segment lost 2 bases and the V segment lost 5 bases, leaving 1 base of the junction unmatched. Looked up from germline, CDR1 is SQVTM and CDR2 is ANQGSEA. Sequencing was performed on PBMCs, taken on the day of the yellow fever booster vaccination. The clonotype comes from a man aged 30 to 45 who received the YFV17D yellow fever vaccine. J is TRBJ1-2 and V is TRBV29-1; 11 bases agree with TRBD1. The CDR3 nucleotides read TGCAGCGTTTGGGACAGGGGGAACTATGGCTACACCTTC. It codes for CSVWDRGNYGYTF.